Sequencing of this T cell receptor beta chain was carried out in a study of shared clonotypes between healthy human individuals. On the study more broadly: In total, the donors were a couple of women and a few men aged 18 to 49.

Every unsorted PBMC PCR replicate was loaded with 300 to 350 ng DNA, about 30,000 T cell genomes. The repertoire was sequenced with immunoSEQ multiplex PCR; TCRdb's copy has only in-frame clones and lacks some. The table has fewer than 600,000 clones, more than 75% seen once. This CDR3 has 15 amino acids. Germline V CDR1 and CDR2: KGHSH, LQKENI. The V gene lost 1 base and the J gene lost 7 bases, with 14 bases spanning the gap. Notes on the study in general: Donor scarcity curtailed the genetic and exposure-history diversity represented herein. Clonotype sharing levels among donors were expected to vary with sequencing depth.

As to this clone: Its target is not known.

This TCR was sampled from a woman between 40 and 50 years old in good health. Some clones in this sample may be carry-over from other donors' samples. The chain is built from TRBV18 and TRBJ2-1; D is tentatively TRBD1 or TRBD2 (6 bases each). Sequenced: PBMCs. CDR3 nucleotides: TGTGCCAGCTCACCACTGAATGAGGGGGGAAATGAGCAGTTCTTC. It is translated as CASSPLNEGGNEQFF.